The 26 T cell receptor beta chains below all came from one sample that was sequenced in a study of tumour-infiltrating T cells in Burkitt lymphoma. Sequencing used immunoSEQ multiplex PCR; TCRdb keeps in-frame clones, though not all of them. The data show around 50,000 clones, around 31% seen once. The sequencing sample was made of tumor tissue. The receptor source for this set is a human donor with Burkitt lymphoma.

This clone was counted a few times. The V call is TRBV7-8, the J call TRBJ1-4, with 11 positions matching TRBD1. The CDR3 has 15 residues. Looked up from germline, CDR1 is SGHVS and CDR2 is FQNEAQ. V trimming: 1 base; J trimming: 8 bases; junction bases outside the gene matches: 3. The CDR3 DNA sequence: TGTGCCAGCAGCTTAGGGGACAGGGGGGGAGAAAAACTGTTTTTT. Its translation: CASSLGDRGGEKLFF.

V gene TRBV7-2 combines with J gene TRBJ2-1, with a weak D call TRBD1 (6 bases). The CDR3 contains 13 residues. The V and J ends lost 3 bases and 6 bases respectively, with 9 bases between them. Germline lookup yields CDR1 SGHTA and CDR2 FQGNSA. CDR3 nucleotides: TGTGCCAGCAGCTTCACAGGGACCAATGAGCAGTTCTTC. This encodes CASSFTGTNEQFF.

The V call is TRBV18, the J call TRBJ2-3, with TRBD2 as a possible D gene (6 bases). The CDR3 length is 19 residues. In germline, CDR1 is KGHSH, CDR2 LQKENI. The ends were cut back, 7 bases at V and 2 bases at J, with 28 bases in the middle. Written as DNA, the CDR3 is TGTGCCAGCTACCGAACGAACCGGGAGCCGGAAAACGCCACAGATACGCAGTATTTT. It specifies CASYRTNREPENATDTQYF.

V and J are TRBV18 and TRBJ1-4; D uncertain. V lost 3 bases and J lost 3, with 14 bases in between. Germline loops: CDR1 KGHSH, CDR2 LQKENI. There are 16 residues in the CDR3. The CDR3 DNA sequence: TGTGCCAGCTCACCTCGACCGACTGGGGCTAATGAAAAACTGTTTTTT. Protein sequence: CASSPRPTGANEKLFF.

This chain connects TRBV5-6 to TRBJ2-7; D is possibly TRBD2 (6 bases). Trimming removed 4 bases from V and 0 bases from J, with 14 bases in between. This CDR3 is built from 15 residues. Germline CDR1 is SGHDT and CDR2 is YYEEEE. CDR3 sequence: CASSGGTYSSYEQYF. Here the CDR3 DNA reads TGTGCCAGCAGCGGGGGGACCTACTCCTCCTACGAGCAGTACTTC.

The chain combines TRBV7-9 with TRBJ1-5, with 8 bases that match TRBD1. The CDR3 totals 14 residues. V was clipped by 5 bases and J by 3 bases; unmatched bases: 3. Germline CDR1 SEHNR, CDR2 FQNEAQ (reference sequence). CDR3: CASSARGPNQPQHF. The CDR3 DNA follows: TGTGCCAGCAGCGCCAGGGGGCCCAATCAGCCCCAGCATTTT.

This clone was picked up a small number of times. V usage is TRBV4-1 and J usage is TRBJ1-1; D call uncertain. This CDR3 region has 15 residues. Germline V gives CDR1 MGHRA, CDR2 YSYEKL. V lost 2 bases, J lost 1 base, and 11 bases lay in between. The CDR3 nucleotides read TGCGCCAGCAGCCAAACAACACAGAGGAACACTGAAGCTTTCTTT. This sequence encodes CASSQTTQRNTEAFF.

This clone was detected a few times. The chain uses TRBV30 and TRBJ2-3; TRBD2 matches at 11 bases. The V gene's germline CDR1 is GTSNPN and CDR2 SVGIG (reference sequence). Unmatched junction bases numbered 11, after V lost 3 bases and J lost 6 bases. The CDR3 is 16 residues long. As DNA, the CDR3 is TGTGCCTGGAGCCTTTCTCCTAGCGGGGGGAAGGATACGCAGTATTTT. Encoded protein: CAWSLSPSGGKDTQYF.

The rearrangement links TRBV7-9 to TRBJ1-2; no reliable D call. This CDR3 is built from 15 residues. Trimming pared 6 bases from V and 0 bases from J, leaving 14 bases between. The germline CDR1 and CDR2 sequences are SEHNR and FQNEAQ (reference sequence). CDR3 sequence reads: CASSLTTATNYGYTF. DNA of the CDR3: TGTGCCAGCAGTCTGACCACAGCAACTAACTATGGCTACACCTTC.

The table lists this clone with a few counts. The chain recombines TRBV10-3 with TRBJ1-3; D is undetermined. This CDR3 region has 13 residues. Germline CDR1 is ENHRY and CDR2 is SYGVKD. V was clipped by 3 bases and J by 1 base, with 4 bases between them. DNA for the CDR3: TGTGCCATCAGTGAAAATTCTGGAAACACCATATATTTT. This sequence encodes CAISENSGNTIYF.

The V and J genes are TRBV25-1 and TRBJ2-7; maybe TRBD1 (5 bases). CDR1 is MGHDK, CDR2 SYGVNS, per germline. The CDR3 is made up of 15 amino acids. The germline V and J ends were trimmed by 1 base and 1 base, with 11 bases remaining between them. CDR3 in amino acids: CASSESSGLSYEQYF. In nucleotides, the CDR3 is TGTGCCAGCAGTGAATCCTCAGGGCTATCCTACGAGCAGTACTTC.

The chain carries TRBV11-2 and TRBJ2-7; weak D call: TRBD2 (6 bases). Trimming shortened V by 1 base and J by 2 bases, and 9 bases separated the two germline ends. This CDR3 is built from 14 residues. From germline, CDR1 is SGHAT and CDR2 FQNNGV. The CDR3 sequence is CASSLVGGPYEQYF. The CDR3 nucleotides are TGTGCCAGCAGCTTAGTCGGGGGACCCTACGAGCAGTACTTC.

The chain uses TRBV5-4 and TRBJ2-7; D is ambiguous. CDR1 and CDR2 from the germline V gene are SGHNT and YYREEE (reference sequence). CDR3 size: 11 residues. Trimming pared 2 bases from V and 7 bases from J, leaving 7 bases between. The CDR3 loop reads CASSFGLEQYF. The CDR3 region has the DNA TGTGCCAGCAGCTTCGGATTAGAGCAGTACTTC.

This chain links TRBV5-6 with TRBJ2-1; 11 nucleotides match TRBD1. V trimming: 4 bases; J trimming: 3 bases; junction bases outside the gene matches: 6. This CDR3 has 16 amino acids. Germline lookup yields CDR1 SGHDT and CDR2 YYEEEE. The CDR3 region has the DNA TGTGCCAGCAGCCCGACGGGACAGGGGGACTACAATGAGCAGTTCTTC. It specifies CASSPTGQGDYNEQFF.

This clone was seen a handful of times. The rearrangement joins TRBV6-5 to TRBJ1-5; TRBD1 agrees at 7 bases. The CDR3 is 13 amino acids. Germline CDR1 and CDR2: MNHEY and SVGAGI. The ends lost 5 bases at V and 4 bases at J; junction bases unmatched: 2. The CDR3 reads CASSQTGNQPQHF. CDR3 DNA: TGTGCCAGCAGTCAGACAGGGAATCAGCCCCAGCATTTT.

The chain is built from TRBV5-4 and TRBJ1-4; no clear D gene. The V end was cut by 3 bases, the J end by 5 bases, with 20 bases between. This CDR3 region has 17 residues. CDR1 SGHNT and CDR2 YYREEE come from the germline V gene (reference sequence). Written as DNA, the CDR3 is TGTGCCAGCAGCTCCGAGGCGCAGGAAGGCCTAAATGAAAAACTGTTTTTT. Translation gives CASSSEAQEGLNEKLFF.

This clone occurred a few times. Distinct nucleotide sequences in the sample also encode this CDR3. V usage is TRBV30 and J usage is TRBJ1-3; perhaps TRBD1 as D (6 bases). The CDR3 spans 14 residues. Per the germline V gene, CDR1 is GTSNPN and CDR2 is SVGIG (reference sequence). Deletions cut 5 bases from V and 0 bases from J, with 11 bases between. CDR3 nucleotide sequence: TGTGCCTGGGGGAGAGGGGGCTCTGGAAACACCATATATTTT. Amino acid sequence: CAWGRGGSGNTIYF. The full variable domain, in which reference TRBV30 and TRBJ1-3 provide the parts outside the CDR3, is SQTIHQWPATLVQPVGSPLSLECTVEGTSNPNLYWYRQAAGRGLQLLFYSVGIGQISSEVPQNLSASRPQDRQFILSSKKLLLSDSGFYLCAWGRGGSGNTIYFGEGSWLTVV.

This clone was counted a few times. This rearrangement joins TRBV4-1 to TRBJ1-2, with no clear D. Trimming pared 1 base from V and 9 bases from J, leaving 12 bases between. The CDR3 spans 13 residues. Germline-derived CDR1 and CDR2 are MGHRA and YSYEKL. CDR3 region: CASSQVLAHSYTF. CDR3 sequence (DNA): TGCGCCAGCAGCCAAGTGCTGGCCCACAGCTACACCTTC.

A few counts support this clone. V gene TRBV11-2 combines with J gene TRBJ1-3, with D unresolved. Germline CDR1 reads SGHAT; CDR2 reads FQNNGV. Trimming shortened V by 2 bases and J by 0 bases, and 8 bases separated the two germline ends. The CDR3 has 15 amino acids. This CDR3 reads CASSLLANSGNTIYF. DNA of the CDR3: TGTGCCAGCAGCTTATTGGCGAACTCTGGAAACACCATATATTTT.

This clone has a handful of counts. This chain joins TRBV18 and TRBJ2-6; tentatively, D is TRBD1 (6 bases). Germline CDR1 is KGHSH and CDR2 is LQKENI. The CDR3 is 17 residues long. The ends were cut back, 4 bases at V and 2 bases at J, with 15 bases in the middle. CDR3 nucleotides: TGTGCCAGCTCACTCCAGGGGCCTTCGACTGGGGCCAACGTCCTGACTTTC. Translating it yields CASSLQGPSTGANVLTF.

J is TRBJ1-1 and V is TRBV5-4; TRBD1 matches 7 bases. The CDR3 has 14 amino acids. Per germline, CDR1 SGHNT and CDR2 YYREEE (reference sequence). Unmatched junction bases numbered 4, after V lost 4 bases and J lost 1 base. In nucleotides, the CDR3 is TGTGCCAGCAGCCGTGGGACAGCGAACACTGAAGCTTTCTTT. Amino acid sequence: CASSRGTANTEAFF.

The rearrangement uses TRBV7-3 and TRBJ2-2, with 10 bases identical to TRBD1. The CDR3 is 16 residues long. V trimming: 5 bases; J trimming: 6 bases; junction bases outside the gene matches: 9. Germline CDR1 and CDR2: SGHTA and FQGTGA. CDR3 nucleotides: TGTGCCAGCAGCCTCCGGGACAGGGGATTAGCCGGGGAGCTGTTTTTT. As protein: CASSLRDRGLAGELFF.

The rearrangement uses TRBV20-1 and TRBJ2-6; no definite D call. With 6 bases removed from V and 11 bases from J, the gap between germline ends came to 11 bases. Germline CDR1 reads DFQATT; CDR2 reads SNEGSKA (reference sequence). The CDR3 totals 11 residues. The CDR3 coding sequence is TGCAGTGCGACCGGGTCCCACGTCCTGACTTTC. Protein sequence: CSATGSHVLTF.

This chain links TRBV7-8 with TRBJ2-7, with D tentatively TRBD2 (7 bases). This CDR3 region has 14 residues. Germline V gene data show CDR1 as SGHVS and CDR2 as FQNEAQ. With 5 bases removed from V and 2 bases from J, the gap between germline ends came to 13 bases. CDR3 DNA: TGTGCCAGCAGCCTCGACGGGGGGCCCTACGAGCAGTACTTC. It yields the protein CASSLDGGPYEQYF.

The chain couples TRBV6-1 to TRBJ2-5; no clear D. Trimming stripped 7 bases from V and 2 bases from J, with 8 bases between. CDR1 and CDR2 from the germline V gene are MNHNS and SASEGT. CDR3 size: 12 residues. This CDR3 is CASTLFQETQYF. CDR3 nucleotides: TGTGCCAGCACCCTGTTTCAAGAGACCCAGTACTTC.

The V call is TRBV7-2, the J call TRBJ2-5; the D gene is possibly TRBD2 (6 bases). This CDR3 region has 16 residues. Germline CDR1 SGHTA, CDR2 FQGNSA. Between the trimmed V and J ends, which lost 1 base and 2 bases, there was a span of 14 bases. The CDR3 DNA reads TGTGCCAGCAGCTTAGGTGGGGGGATGGGGCAAGAGACCCAGTACTTC. It codes for CASSLGGGMGQETQYF.